Described below is a single TCR beta chain sequence and its context. Method: immunoSEQ multiplex PCR; TCRdb's copy keeps in-frame clones and lacks some. The sample carries about 70,000 clones, roughly 87% recorded once. The source of the sample is a study of OX40 agonist ivuxolimab in advanced cancers. The V gene's germline CDR1 is MDHEN and CDR2 SYDVKM. The V segment lost 3 bases and the J segment 2 bases; nucleotides outside the gene matches: 6. The CDR3 length is 15 residues. Sample: CD4+ or CD8+ T cells sorted from blood, taken in a trial of the OX40 agonist ivuxolimab. The receptor was derived from an adult with an advanced solid tumor such as melanoma, head and neck, liver or kidney cancer. The genes are TRBV28 and TRBJ2-7, with 8 bases that match TRBD1. DNA of the CDR3: TGTGCCAGCAGTTTGGGGGGACAGGCGACCTACGAGCAGTACTTC. Encoded protein: CASSLGGQATYEQYF.